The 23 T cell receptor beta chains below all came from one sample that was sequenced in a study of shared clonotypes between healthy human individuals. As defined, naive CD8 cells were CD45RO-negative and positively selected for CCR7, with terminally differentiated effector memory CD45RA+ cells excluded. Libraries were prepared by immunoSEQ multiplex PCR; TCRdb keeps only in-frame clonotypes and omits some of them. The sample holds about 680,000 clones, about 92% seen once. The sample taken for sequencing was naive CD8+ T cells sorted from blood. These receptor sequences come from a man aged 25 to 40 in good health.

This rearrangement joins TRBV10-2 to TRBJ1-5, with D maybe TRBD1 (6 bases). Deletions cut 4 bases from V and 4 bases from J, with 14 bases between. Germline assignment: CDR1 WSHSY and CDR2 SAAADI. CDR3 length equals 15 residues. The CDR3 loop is CASSAFGQLNQPQHF. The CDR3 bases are TGCGCCAGCAGTGCGTTCGGACAGTTAAATCAGCCCCAGCATTTT.

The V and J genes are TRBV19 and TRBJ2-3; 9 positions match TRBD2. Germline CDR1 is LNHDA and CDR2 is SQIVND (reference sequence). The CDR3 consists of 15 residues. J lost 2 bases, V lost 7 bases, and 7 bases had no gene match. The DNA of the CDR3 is TGTGCCAGTATTCCGGGACTAGCCGACACAGATACGCAGTATTTT. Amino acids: CASIPGLADTDTQYF.

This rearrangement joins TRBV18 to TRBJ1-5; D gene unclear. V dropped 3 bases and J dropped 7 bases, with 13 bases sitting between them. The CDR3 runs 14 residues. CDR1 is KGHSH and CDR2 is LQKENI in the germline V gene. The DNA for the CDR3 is TGTGCCAGCTCACCCCCCGGGTACTCCCAGCCCCAGCATTTT. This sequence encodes CASSPPGYSQPQHF. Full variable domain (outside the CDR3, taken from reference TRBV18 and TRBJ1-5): NAGVMQNPRHLVRRRGQEARLRCSPMKGHSHVYWYRQLPEEGLKFMVYLQKENIIDESGMPKERFSAEFPKEGPSILRIQQVVRGDSAAYFCASSPPGYSQPQHFGDGTRLSIL.

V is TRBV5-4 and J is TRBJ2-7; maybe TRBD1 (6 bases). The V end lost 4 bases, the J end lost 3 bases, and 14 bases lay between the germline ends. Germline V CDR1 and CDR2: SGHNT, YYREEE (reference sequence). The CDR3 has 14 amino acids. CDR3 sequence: CASSAGDIHYEQYF. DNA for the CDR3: TGTGCCAGCAGCGCAGGGGACATCCACTACGAGCAGTACTTC.

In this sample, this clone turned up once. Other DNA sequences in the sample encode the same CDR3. CDR3 sequence (DNA): TGTGCCAGCAGCCCGGGACTAAACACCGGGGAGCTGTTTTTT. This codes for CASSPGLNTGELFF. The rearrangement joins TRBV5-6 to TRBJ2-2, with TRBD2 matching over 7 bases. The length of the CDR3 is 14 residues. The germline V gene has CDR1 SGHDT and CDR2 YYEEEE. V lost 4 bases and J lost 2; bases outside the gene matches: 2.

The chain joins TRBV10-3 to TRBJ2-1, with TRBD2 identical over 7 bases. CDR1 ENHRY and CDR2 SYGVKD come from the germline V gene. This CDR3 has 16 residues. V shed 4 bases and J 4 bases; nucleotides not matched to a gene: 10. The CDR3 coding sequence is TGTGCCATCAGTGTTCGAGGGAGGGGTCTATACAATGAGCAGTTCTTC. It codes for CAISVRGRGLYNEQFF.

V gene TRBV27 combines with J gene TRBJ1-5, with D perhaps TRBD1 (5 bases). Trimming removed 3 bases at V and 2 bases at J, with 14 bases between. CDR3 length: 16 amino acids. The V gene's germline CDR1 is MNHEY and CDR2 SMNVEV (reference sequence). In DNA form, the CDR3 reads TGTGCCAGCAGTTTCAACATACGGGGCGGCAATCAGCCCCAGCATTTT. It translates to CASSFNIRGGNQPQHF.

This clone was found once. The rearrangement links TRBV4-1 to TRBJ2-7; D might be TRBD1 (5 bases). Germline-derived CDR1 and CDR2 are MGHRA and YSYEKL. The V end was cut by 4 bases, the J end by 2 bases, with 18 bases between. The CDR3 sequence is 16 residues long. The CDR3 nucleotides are TGCGCCAGCAGCCCCCAGAACGCAGGGTCCGCCTACGAGCAGTACTTC. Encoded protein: CASSPQNAGSAYEQYF.

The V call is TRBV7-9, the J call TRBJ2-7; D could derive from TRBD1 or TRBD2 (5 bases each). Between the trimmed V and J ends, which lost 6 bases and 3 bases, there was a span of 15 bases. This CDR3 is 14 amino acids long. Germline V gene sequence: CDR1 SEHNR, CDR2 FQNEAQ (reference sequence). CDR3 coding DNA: TGTGCCAGCAGTCTACCGACAGACTACTACGAGCAGTACTTC. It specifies CASSLPTDYYEQYF.

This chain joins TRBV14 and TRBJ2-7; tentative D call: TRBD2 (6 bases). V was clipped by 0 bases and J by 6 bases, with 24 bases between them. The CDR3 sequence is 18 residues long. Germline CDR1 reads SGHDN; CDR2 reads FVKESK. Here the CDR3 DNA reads TGTGCCAGCAGCCAAGACGCGGCCCGGGACTGGGGCTTTCGCGAGCAGTACTTC. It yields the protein CASSQDAARDWGFREQYF.

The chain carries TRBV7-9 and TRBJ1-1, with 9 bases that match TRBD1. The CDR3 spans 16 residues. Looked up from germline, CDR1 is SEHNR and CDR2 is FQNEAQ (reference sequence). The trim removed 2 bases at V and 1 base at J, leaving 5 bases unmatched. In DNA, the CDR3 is TGTGCCAGCAGCTTATCCGGGACAGGGAAGAACACTGAAGCTTTCTTT. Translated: CASSLSGTGKNTEAFF. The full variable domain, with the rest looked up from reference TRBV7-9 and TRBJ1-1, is DTGVSQNPRHKITKRGQNVTFRCDPISEHNRLYWYRQTLGQGPEFLTYFQNEAQLEKSRLLSDRFSAERPKGSFSTLEIQRTEQGDSAMYLCASSLSGTGKNTEAFFGQGTRLTVV.

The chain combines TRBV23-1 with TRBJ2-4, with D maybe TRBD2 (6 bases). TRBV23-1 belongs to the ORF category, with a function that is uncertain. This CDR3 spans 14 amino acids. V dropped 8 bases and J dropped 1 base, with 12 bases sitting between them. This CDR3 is CASRRGWAKNIQYF. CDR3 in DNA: TGCGCCAGCCGCCGGGGGTGGGCCAAAAACATTCAGTACTTC.

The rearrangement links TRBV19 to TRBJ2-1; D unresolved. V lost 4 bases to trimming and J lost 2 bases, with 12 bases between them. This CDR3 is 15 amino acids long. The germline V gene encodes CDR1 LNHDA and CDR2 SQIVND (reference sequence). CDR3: CASSRSVGPYNEQFF. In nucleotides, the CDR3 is TGTGCCAGTAGTAGGTCGGTAGGCCCCTACAATGAGCAGTTCTTC.

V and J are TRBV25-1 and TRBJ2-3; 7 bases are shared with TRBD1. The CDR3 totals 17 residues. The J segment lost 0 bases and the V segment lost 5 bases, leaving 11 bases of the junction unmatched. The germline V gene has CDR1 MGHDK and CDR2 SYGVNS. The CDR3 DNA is TGTGCCAGCAGTTGGGACCCAACAGGGGTGAGCACAGATACGCAGTATTTT. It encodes CASSWDPTGVSTDTQYF. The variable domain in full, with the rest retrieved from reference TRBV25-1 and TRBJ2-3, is EADIYQTPRYLVIGTGKKITLECSQTMGHDKMYWYQQDPGMELHLIHYSYGVNSTEKGDLSSESTVSRIRTEHFPLTLESARPSHTSQYLCASSWDPTGVSTDTQYFGPGTRLTVL.

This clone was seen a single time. CDR3 nucleotides: TGTGCCAGCAGCTCGATGGAAGGAGAGCAGTACTTC. It is translated as CASSSMEGEQYF. The V and J genes are TRBV7-9 and TRBJ2-7, with unresolved D. V dropped 4 bases and J dropped 7 bases, with 11 bases sitting between them. The germline V gene has CDR1 SEHNR and CDR2 FQNEAQ (reference sequence). CDR3 length equals 12 residues.

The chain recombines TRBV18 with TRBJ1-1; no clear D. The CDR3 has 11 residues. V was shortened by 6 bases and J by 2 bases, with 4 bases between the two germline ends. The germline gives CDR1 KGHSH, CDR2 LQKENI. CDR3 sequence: CASSHNTEAFF. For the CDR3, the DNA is TGTGCCAGCTCGCATAACACTGAAGCTTTCTTT.

CDR3 nucleotide sequence: TGTGCCAGCAGCCGGCAGGGGTATGGTGAAAAACTGTTTTTT. It translates to CASSRQGYGEKLFF. The V and J genes are TRBV14 and TRBJ1-4; tentative D call: TRBD1 (6 bases). Trimming shortened V by 4 bases and J by 7 bases, and 13 bases separated the two germline ends. The CDR3 totals 14 residues. The germline V gene encodes CDR1 SGHDN and CDR2 FVKESK.

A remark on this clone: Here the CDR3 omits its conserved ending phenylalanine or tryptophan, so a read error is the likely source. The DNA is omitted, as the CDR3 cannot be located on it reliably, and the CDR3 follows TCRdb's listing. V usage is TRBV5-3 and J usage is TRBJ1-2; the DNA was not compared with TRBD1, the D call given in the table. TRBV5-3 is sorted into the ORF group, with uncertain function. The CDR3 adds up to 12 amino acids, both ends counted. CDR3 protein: CARRPTTGGSIS.

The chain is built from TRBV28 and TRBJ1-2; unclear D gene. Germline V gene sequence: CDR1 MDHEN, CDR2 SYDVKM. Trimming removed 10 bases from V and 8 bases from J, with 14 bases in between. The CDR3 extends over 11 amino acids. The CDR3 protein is CATAGSLGYTF. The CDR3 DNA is TGTGCCACCGCGGGATCCCTAGGCTACACCTTC.

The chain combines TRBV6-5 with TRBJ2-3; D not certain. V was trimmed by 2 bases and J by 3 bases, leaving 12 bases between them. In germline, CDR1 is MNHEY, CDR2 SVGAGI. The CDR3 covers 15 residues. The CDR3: CASSYALDGTDTQYF. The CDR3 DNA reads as TGTGCCAGCAGTTACGCCCTCGACGGGACAGATACGCAGTATTTT.

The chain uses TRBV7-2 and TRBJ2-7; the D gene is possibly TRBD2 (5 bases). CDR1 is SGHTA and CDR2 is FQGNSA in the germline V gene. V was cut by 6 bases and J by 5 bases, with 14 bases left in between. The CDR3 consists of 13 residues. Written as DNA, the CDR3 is TGTGCCAGCAGTTCCCCCCACGGGGACGAGCAGTACTTC. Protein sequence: CASSSPHGDEQYF.

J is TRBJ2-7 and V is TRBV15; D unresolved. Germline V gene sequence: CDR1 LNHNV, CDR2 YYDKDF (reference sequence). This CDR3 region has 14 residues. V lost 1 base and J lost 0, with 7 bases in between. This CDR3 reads CATSRGSNSYEQYF. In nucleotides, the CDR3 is TGTGCCACCAGCAGAGGATCTAACTCCTACGAGCAGTACTTC.

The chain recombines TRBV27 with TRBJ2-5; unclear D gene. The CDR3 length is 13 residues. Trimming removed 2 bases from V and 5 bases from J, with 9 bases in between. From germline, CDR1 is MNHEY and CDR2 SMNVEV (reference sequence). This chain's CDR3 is CASSLNDVETQYF. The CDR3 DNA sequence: TGTGCCAGCAGTTTAAATGATGTGGAGACCCAGTACTTC.